This paragraph covers one T cell receptor beta chain sequence. The CDR3 is 15 residues long. Germline assignment: CDR1 MNHNY and CDR2 SVGAGI (reference sequence). V was clipped by 6 bases and J by 6 bases; unmatched bases: 7. The sample originates from a study of OX40 agonist ivuxolimab in advanced cancers. Libraries were prepared by immunoSEQ multiplex PCR; TCRdb keeps only in-frame clonotypes and omits some of them. The sample records around 50,000 clones, over 60% being singletons. The rearrangement joins TRBV6-6 to TRBJ2-1, with 11 bases matching TRBD2. The sequences come from CD4+ or CD8+ T cells sorted from blood, collected in a trial of the OX40 agonist ivuxolimab. This TCR derives from an adult with an advanced solid tumor such as melanoma, head and neck, liver or kidney cancer. The CDR3 here is CASRSTSGSGNEQFF. The CDR3, as DNA: TGTGCCAGCAGGTCTACTAGCGGGAGCGGCAATGAGCAGTTCTTC.